This T cell receptor beta chain originates from a study of blood T cell repertoires in COVID-19. Germline CDR1 reads SGDLS; CDR2 reads YYNGEE. This CDR3 is built from 13 residues. With 0 bases removed from V and 4 bases from J, the gap between germline ends came to 7 bases. Profiling relied on immunoSEQ multiplex PCR, and the TCRdb table lists in-frame clones only, not all of them. The table shows some 360,000 clones, with about 89% occurring only once. This sequence was found in a woman aged 60-70 years with COVID-19, enrolled during active disease. The sample comprised peripheral blood. J is TRBJ1-1 and V is TRBV9; the D is unclear. CDR3 loop: CASSVALATEAFF. The CDR3 bases are TGTGCCAGCAGCGTAGCTTTAGCCACTGAAGCTTTCTTT. The full variable domain, its missing parts supplied by reference TRBV9 and TRBJ1-1, is DSGVTQTPKHLITATGQRVTLRCSPRSGDLSVYWYQQSLDQGLQFLIQYYNGEERAKGNILERFSAQQFPDLHSELNLSSLELGDSALYFCASSVALATEAFFGQGTRLTVV.